The clone carrying this T cell receptor beta chain was recorded a few times. The target antigen is unknown. The sample belongs to a study of vaccination and CD4 T cells after COVID-19. Study summary: Participants were vaccinated with two doses, given as either BNT162b2 or mRNA-1273 vaccine. The authors exposed cells to overlapping spike peptides derived from SARS-CoV-2, HCoV-NL63, HCoV-OC43 and HCoV-229E.

Treatment: roughly ten-day PBMC culture with coronavirus spike peptide pools or control peptides (ViraFEST assay). Expanded clonotypes were found by TCR sequencing after peptide-pool stimulation (ViraFEST). This CDR3 contains 14 residues. Germline-derived CDR1 and CDR2 are DFQATT and SNEGSKA (reference sequence). Trimming shortened V by 0 bases and J by 1 base, and 9 bases separated the two germline ends. The study sequenced cultured CD4+ T cell DNA using the Oncomine TCR Beta short-read assay. From cultured CD4+ T cells, genomic DNA was extracted. TCRdb called the PCR reads again in MiXCR, with one record for every CDR3 protein. The top ten clones hold about 5% of a sample with approximately 17,000 distinct CDR3 sequences, 40% to 50% of them seen once.

This specimen consisted of CD4+ T cells from blood, cultured in vitro, obtained before SARS-CoV-2 vaccination. The source is a human donor who had recovered from COVID-19. The V gene is TRBV20-1, the J gene TRBJ1-1; D ambiguous. In nucleotides, the CDR3 is TGCAGTGCTAGAGATTCCCGACAGAACACTGAAGCTTTCTTT. This codes for CSARDSRQNTEAFF.